The 26 T cell receptor beta chains below come from one sample, sequenced in a study of response to subunit inactivated influenza vaccine. TCRdb redid the calling of the RT-PCR reads with MiXCR, one entry per CDR3 protein. The sample lists hundreds of thousands of distinct CDR3 sequences, 12% occurring once. The sequenced sample was PBMCs from blood, obtained on the day of vaccination. The receptor set was obtained from a man aged 50 or older who received an inactivated influenza vaccine.

The chain employs TRBV4-3 and TRBJ2-6; no reliable D call. The germline V gene has CDR1 LGHNA and CDR2 YSLEER. Trimming shortened V by 7 bases and J by 0 bases, and 10 bases separated the two germline ends. The CDR3 has 15 residues. The DNA for the CDR3 is TGCGCCAGCACCACCGACGTCTCTGGGGCCAACGTCCTGACTTTC. The encoded protein is CASTTDVSGANVLTF.

This clonotype was picked up a small number of times. V is TRBV7-9 and J is TRBJ1-1; D is ambiguous. CDR1 SEHNR and CDR2 FQNEAQ come from the germline V gene (reference sequence). Trimming shortened V by 8 bases and J by 3 bases, and 13 bases separated the two germline ends. This CDR3 region has 13 residues. CDR3 DNA: TGTGCCAGCCGCCGGATGGGAGACACTGAAGCTTTCTTT. Its protein is CASRRMGDTEAFF.

There are a few counts of this clonotype. The rearrangement links TRBV6-6 to TRBJ2-1; TRBD1 might be the D (6 bases). This CDR3 region has 13 residues. The V and J ends lost 6 bases and 4 bases respectively, with 10 bases between them. Germline loops: CDR1 MNHNY, CDR2 SVGAGI (reference sequence). CDR3 bases: TGTGCCAGCAGATACGGACAGTACAATGAGCAGTTCTTC. This gives the protein CASRYGQYNEQFF.

A few counts support this clonotype. The chain's CDR3 is CASSKGASSNTGELFF. In nucleotides, the CDR3 is TGTGCCAGCAGCAAAGGGGCAAGCTCTAACACCGGGGAGCTGTTTTTT. The V gene is TRBV21-1, the J gene TRBJ2-2. TRBV21-1 is recorded as a pseudogene. The CDR3 consists of 16 residues.

This clonotype has more than one count but fewer than ten. The chain uses TRBV6-1 and TRBJ1-1; D possibly corresponds to TRBD1 (6 bases). Germline loops: CDR1 MNHNS, CDR2 SASEGT. V was pared by 6 bases and J by 4 bases, with 21 bases between. CDR3 size: 16 residues. The CDR3 here is CASSLDSRMGGTEAFF. CDR3 in DNA: TGTGCCAGCAGCCTGGACAGCCGGATGGGGGGCACTGAAGCTTTCTTT.

V is TRBV4-3 and J is TRBJ2-7; a possible D gene is TRBD1 (5 bases). Per the germline V gene, CDR1 is LGHNA and CDR2 is YSLEER. CDR3 length equals 15 residues. The germline V and J ends were trimmed by 0 bases and 3 bases, with 12 bases remaining between them. CDR3 sequence: CASSQEVRQGYEQYF. The DNA of the CDR3 is TGCGCCAGCAGCCAAGAGGTACGGCAGGGCTACGAGCAGTACTTC.

This clonotype was counted only a few times. This chain links TRBV29-1 with TRBJ2-6; D not resolved. V shed 7 bases and J shed 1 base, with 5 bases lying between them. CDR1 is SQVTM and CDR2 is ANQGSEA in the germline V gene. The CDR3 runs to 12 residues. As DNA, the CDR3 is TGCAGCGCAAGATCTGGGGCCAACGTCCTGACTTTC. This translates into CSARSGANVLTF.

This clonotype was seen a handful of times. The chain joins TRBV29-1 to TRBJ1-1; D is ambiguous. Germline lookup yields CDR1 SQVTM and CDR2 ANQGSEA. The ends were cut back, 8 bases at V and 5 bases at J, with 12 bases in the middle. The CDR3 runs to 11 residues. The CDR3 here is CSSIRGTEAFF. CDR3 in DNA: TGCAGCTCTATCCGGGGAACTGAAGCTTTCTTT.

This clonotype was counted at least ten times. The chain employs TRBV3-1 and TRBJ1-1, with D maybe TRBD1 (5 bases). The germline gives CDR1 LGHDT, CDR2 YNNKEL (reference sequence). The CDR3 spans 15 residues. V lost 3 bases and J lost 0, with 11 bases in between. As DNA, the CDR3 is TGTGCCAGCAGCCACCCCGGGGGGATGAACACTGAAGCTTTCTTT. Translated: CASSHPGGMNTEAFF.

This clonotype came up many times. The chain uses TRBV12-3 or TRBV12-4 and TRBJ2-7; perhaps TRBD1 as D (5 bases). The CDR3 is 15 amino acids. The V end lost 5 bases, the J end lost 5 bases, and 19 bases lay between the germline ends. CDR3: CASSPPRPGSNEQYF. In DNA, the CDR3 is TGTGCCAGCAGTCCCCCCCGCCCAGGGTCTAACGAGCAGTACTTC.

The chain joins TRBV18 to TRBJ2-2; D may be TRBD1 (5 bases). V lost 2 bases and J lost 0, with 16 bases in between. From germline, CDR1 is KGHSH and CDR2 LQKENI. CDR3 size: 18 residues. CDR3 DNA sequence: TGTGCCAGCTCACCAGGTGACAGATTTGAAACGAACACCGGGGAGCTGTTTTTT. This gives the protein CASSPGDRFETNTGELFF.

The table lists this clonotype with many counts. V gene TRBV9 combines with J gene TRBJ2-5; TRBD2 is a possible D gene (6 bases). Germline assignment: CDR1 SGDLS and CDR2 YYNGEE. Deletions cut 2 bases from V and 2 bases from J, with 10 bases between. This CDR3 comprises 14 residues. The CDR3 is CASSVSGTQETQYF. The CDR3 DNA is TGTGCCAGCAGCGTCTCAGGGACTCAAGAGACCCAGTACTTC.

The chain uses TRBV29-1 and TRBJ2-5; D unclear. With 2 bases removed from V and 2 bases from J, the gap between germline ends came to 15 bases. From germline, CDR1 is SQVTM and CDR2 ANQGSEA. The CDR3 length is 15 residues. CDR3 amino acids: CSVERPAYWQETQYF. The CDR3, as DNA: TGCAGCGTTGAAAGGCCAGCCTACTGGCAAGAGACCCAGTACTTC.

In this sample, this clonotype turned up a few times. The chain carries TRBV12-3 or TRBV12-4 and TRBJ2-5; D possibly corresponds to TRBD1 (5 bases). The CDR3 loop spans 14 amino acids. V was clipped by 8 bases and J by 5 bases, with 18 bases between them. The CDR3 region is CASLLRGLGETQYF. The CDR3 region has the DNA TGTGCCAGCCTCCTAAGGGGCCTAGGGGAGACCCAGTACTTC.

The chain combines TRBV6-1 with TRBJ2-1; 8 nucleotides align to TRBD2. Germline-derived CDR1 and CDR2 are MNHNS and SASEGT. The CDR3 totals 17 residues. The V gene end was trimmed by 5 bases and the J gene end by 0 bases; junction bases not matched to a gene: 9. The CDR3 DNA reads as TGTGCCAGCAGTCCCACCTTAGCGGGATCCTCCTACAATGAGCAGTTCTTC. Its translation is CASSPTLAGSSYNEQFF.

This clonotype was observed a few times. This chain links TRBV29-1 with TRBJ2-5, with 8 bases aligning to TRBD2. With V trimmed by 3 bases and J by 4 bases, 13 bases remained unmatched. Germline values: CDR1 SQVTM, CDR2 ANQGSEA. The CDR3 consists of 16 residues. The CDR3 region is CSVEGTDGRAGETQYF. The CDR3 DNA follows: TGCAGCGTTGAGGGTACAGACGGGAGGGCCGGAGAGACCCAGTACTTC.

CDR3 sequence reads: CASSSLRTGLVAFF. CDR3 bases: TGTGCCAGCAGTTCTCTTCGGACAGGGCTTGTCGCTTTCTTT. The chain couples TRBV5-6 to TRBJ1-1; 8 bases map to TRBD1. The CDR3 is 14 amino acids. Germline V gives CDR1 SGHDT, CDR2 YYEEEE. Trimming at V came to 5 bases and at J to 11 bases, leaving 14 bases not matched to a gene.

This clonotype was seen more than once but under ten times. The chain employs TRBV29-1 and TRBJ2-2; D gene uncertain. CDR3 length: 17 amino acids. Trimming stripped 4 bases from V and 1 base from J, with 19 bases between. Germline-derived CDR1 and CDR2 are SQVTM and ANQGSEA. CDR3 amino acids: CSVAGDGFVGNTGELFF. The DNA of the CDR3 is TGCAGCGTTGCAGGTGATGGATTTGTTGGGAACACCGGGGAGCTGTTTTTT.

This clonotype was found a few times. The chain has TRBV10-3 and TRBJ2-3, with 7 bases fitting TRBD2. V shed 10 bases and J 3 bases; nucleotides not matched to a gene: 7. This CDR3 is built from 13 residues. CDR1 is ENHRY, CDR2 SYGVKD, per germline. Here the CDR3 reads CATGGAGTDTQYF. The CDR3 DNA reads as TGTGCCACAGGCGGAGCGGGGACAGATACGCAGTATTTT.

This sequence joins TRBV20-1 and TRBJ2-7; 7 nucleotides line up with TRBD2. The germline CDR1 and CDR2 sequences are DFQATT and SNEGSKA (reference sequence). The CDR3 runs to 11 residues. Germline trimming cut 5 bases from V and 2 bases from J; bases unmatched to any gene: 0. CDR3 coding DNA: TGCAGTGCTGGACTAGCCTACGAGCAGTACTTC. Protein: CSAGLAYEQYF.

This clonotype was seen many times. The chain has TRBV3-1 and TRBJ2-7; 7 bases are shared with TRBD2. The V segment lost 1 base and the J segment 7 bases; nucleotides outside the gene matches: 10. The CDR3 extends over 15 amino acids. Germline CDR1 reads LGHDT; CDR2 reads YNNKEL (reference sequence). DNA of the CDR3: TGTGCCAGCAGCCAAGTTTCTAGCGGAATTGGTGAGCAGTACTTC. It yields the protein CASSQVSSGIGEQYF.

This chain joins TRBV27 and TRBJ2-5, with a weak D call TRBD2 (6 bases). V was pared by 2 bases and J by 2 bases, with 12 bases between. The CDR3 totals 15 residues. Germline CDR1 and CDR2: MNHEY and SMNVEV (reference sequence). CDR3 protein: CASSLMAEGQETQYF. The CDR3 DNA follows: TGTGCCAGCAGTTTAATGGCGGAGGGGCAAGAGACCCAGTACTTC.

The gene calls are TRBV2 and TRBJ2-5, with 8 bases lining up with TRBD1. The J segment lost 1 base and the V segment lost 6 bases, leaving 7 bases of the junction unmatched. This CDR3 comprises 15 residues. The germline CDR1 and CDR2 sequences are SNHLY and FYNNEI. The DNA for the CDR3 is TGTGCCAGCAGAGCCCGGACAGGGATCCAAGAGACCCAGTACTTC. This encodes CASRARTGIQETQYF.

This clonotype was picked up a small number of times. This chain connects TRBV11-2 to TRBJ2-3, with 7 bases lining up with TRBD2. The CDR3 runs 16 residues. The V and J ends lost 5 bases and 5 bases, in that order; junction bases with no gene match: 13. Germline CDR1 is SGHAT and CDR2 is FQNNGV. The CDR3: CASSPGLLAVGDTQYF. For the CDR3, the DNA is TGTGCCAGCAGCCCAGGGTTGCTAGCGGTAGGAGATACGCAGTATTTT.

The V and J genes are TRBV28 and TRBJ2-1, with D uncertain. The ends were cut back, 4 bases at V and 5 bases at J, with 15 bases in the middle. Germline assignment: CDR1 MDHEN and CDR2 SYDVKM. The CDR3 runs 15 residues. CDR3 residues: CASSWARQHHNEQFF. CDR3 coding DNA: TGTGCCAGCAGTTGGGCCCGGCAGCACCACAATGAGCAGTTCTTC.

The chain has TRBV6-2 or TRBV6-3 and TRBJ2-7, with no clear D. CDR3 size: 14 residues. CDR1 and CDR2 from the germline V gene are MNHEY and SVGEGT. Trimming left V 0 bases short and J 0 bases short, with 6 bases between. CDR3 in amino acids: CASSYSRSSYEQYF. DNA of the CDR3: TGTGCCAGCAGTTACTCCAGGAGCTCCTACGAGCAGTACTTC.